These 27 T cell receptor beta chains share one sample of origin, sequenced in a study of T-cell reconstitution after alpha-beta-depleted transplantation in children. As it was prepared, the TCRbeta library received unique molecular identifiers. Via MiXCR, TCRdb re-called the PCR reads, giving one row per CDR3 protein. The sample has around 600,000 distinct CDR3 sequences; 16% are singletons. This specimen consisted of PBMCs from the stem cell graft donor, obtained from the stem cell graft. These receptors were collected from a human donor who donated a stem cell graft to a child with acute myeloid leukemia.

V and J are TRBV9 and TRBJ2-2; perhaps TRBD1 as D (6 bases). Germline CDR1 is SGDLS and CDR2 is YYNGEE. The CDR3 contains 16 residues. The germline V and J ends were trimmed by 4 bases and 7 bases, with 20 bases remaining between them. The DNA for the CDR3 is TGTGCCAGCAGCCCGCCCGTAGAGGGGGTAGACGGGGAGCTGTTTTTT. The encoded protein is CASSPPVEGVDGELFF.

The chain combines TRBV20-1 with TRBJ2-1; a possible D gene is TRBD2 (5 bases). Germline V gives CDR1 DFQATT, CDR2 SNEGSKA (reference sequence). The CDR3 has 13 residues. The ends were cut back, 2 bases at V and 7 bases at J, with 12 bases in the middle. Here the CDR3 DNA reads TGCAGTGCTAGACGGCTAGCAAGGAATGAGCAGTTCTTC. Its protein product is CSARRLARNEQFF.

This clonotype was counted only a few times. The chain employs TRBV27 and TRBJ2-5; TRBD2 might be the D (5 bases). The CDR3 length is 14 residues. Deletions cut 0 bases from V and 2 bases from J, with 7 bases between. The germline V gene encodes CDR1 MNHEY and CDR2 SMNVEV (reference sequence). The CDR3 protein is CASSLSPGQETQYF. CDR3 sequence (DNA): TGTGCCAGCAGTTTATCTCCGGGACAAGAGACCCAGTACTTC.

This clonotype showed up just a few times. The genes are TRBV6-2 or TRBV6-3 and TRBJ2-7; 11 nucleotides align to TRBD2. The CDR3 loop spans 14 amino acids. In germline, CDR1 is MNHEY, CDR2 SVGEGT. Trimming took 6 bases from V and 6 from J; bases not matched to a gene: 7. The CDR3 reads CASRRTSGSSEQYF. The CDR3 region has the DNA TGTGCCAGCAGGAGGACTAGCGGGTCTAGCGAGCAGTACTTC.

The rearrangement uses TRBV20-1 and TRBJ2-3; 16 bases map to TRBD2. Germline V gives CDR1 DFQATT, CDR2 SNEGSKA (reference sequence). The ends lost 4 bases at V and 3 bases at J; junction bases unmatched: 7. The CDR3 is 17 amino acids. In nucleotides, the CDR3 is TGCAGTGCTAACGCCGGGACTAGCGGGGGGGTGACAGATACGCAGTATTTT. It translates to CSANAGTSGGVTDTQYF.

The sample holds many counts of this clonotype. The J gene is TRBJ1-2, the V gene TRBV12-3 or TRBV12-4; tentatively, D is TRBD1 (5 bases). CDR3 length: 15 amino acids. V lost 3 bases to trimming and J lost 1 base, with 12 bases between them. The CDR3 nucleotides read TGTGCCAGCAGTTTGTCCGGGGGGGTTAACTATGGCTACACCTTC. Protein: CASSLSGGVNYGYTF.

The table lists this clonotype with many counts. The chain employs TRBV29-1 and TRBJ2-3, with D possibly TRBD1 on 6 matching bases. The germline V gene encodes CDR1 SQVTM and CDR2 ANQGSEA. This CDR3 has 13 residues. Trimming pared 3 bases from V and 2 bases from J, leaving 9 bases between. CDR3 DNA: TGCAGCGTTGAGCAGGGGAACACAGATACGCAGTATTTT. This translates into CSVEQGNTDTQYF.

This clonotype appeared many times. The rearrangement joins TRBV5-6 to TRBJ1-5; D gene ambiguous. CDR3 length: 15 amino acids. Germline lookup yields CDR1 SGHDT and CDR2 YYEEEE. With 2 bases removed from V and 2 bases from J, the gap between germline ends came to 11 bases. The CDR3 region is CASSLGMRGNQPQHF. The DNA of the CDR3 is TGTGCCAGCAGCTTAGGCATGAGGGGCAATCAGCCCCAGCATTTT.

This clonotype showed up many times. The gene calls are TRBV20-1 and TRBJ2-1; no clear D gene. The germline CDR1 and CDR2 sequences are DFQATT and SNEGSKA (reference sequence). CDR3 length: 14 residues. Trimming stripped 3 bases from V and 0 bases from J, with 9 bases between. The CDR3 sequence is CSASGKSSYNEQFF. The CDR3 nucleotides read TGCAGTGCTAGCGGCAAGAGCTCCTACAATGAGCAGTTCTTC.

This clonotype has just a few counts. The V call is TRBV5-1, the J call TRBJ2-2, with no clear D. Germline V gene lookup returns CDR1 SGHRS and CDR2 YFSETQ. Trimming shortened V by 0 bases and J by 0 bases, and 6 bases separated the two germline ends. The CDR3 sequence is 15 residues long. CDR3 sequence: CASSLDTSNTGELFF. The CDR3 DNA reads TGCGCCAGCAGCTTGGACACCTCGAACACCGGGGAGCTGTTTTTT.

This clonotype has at least ten counts. The gene calls are TRBV7-6 and TRBJ2-1, with D maybe TRBD1 (6 bases). Germline V lookup: CDR1 SGHVS, CDR2 FNYEAQ. The V and J ends lost 1 base and 0 bases respectively, with 10 bases between them. The CDR3 runs 16 residues. Written as DNA, the CDR3 is TGTGCCAGCAGCTTAGAGGCCAGGGGCTCCTACAATGAGCAGTTCTTC. It yields the protein CASSLEARGSYNEQFF.

This clonotype was seen many times. The chain employs TRBV4-3 and TRBJ2-7, with TRBD2 matching 7 bases. This CDR3 spans 15 amino acids. Germline V CDR1 and CDR2: LGHNA, YSLEER. The ends lost 0 bases at V and 3 bases at J; junction bases unmatched: 5. The CDR3 DNA follows: TGCGCCAGCAGCCAAGACGCGGGGGAAGGCTACGAGCAGTACTTC. This sequence encodes CASSQDAGEGYEQYF.

This clonotype has ten or more counts. V is TRBV5-6 and J is TRBJ1-1; D unresolved. V gave up 0 bases and J gave up 5 bases, with 11 bases separating them. Germline V gene data show CDR1 as SGHDT and CDR2 as YYEEEE. The CDR3 covers 14 residues. The CDR3 nucleotides read TGTGCCAGCAGCTTGGAATCCGGGATGACTGAAGCTTTCTTT. The encoded protein is CASSLESGMTEAFF. Filled out from reference TRBV5-6 and TRBJ1-1, the complete variable domain reads DAGVTQSPTHLIKTRGQQVTLRCSPKSGHDTVSWYQQALGQGPQFIFQYYEEEERQRGNFPDRFSGHQFPNYSSELNVNALLLGDSALYLCASSLESGMTEAFFGQGTRLTVV.

This clonotype was counted a few times. The chain combines TRBV6-4 with TRBJ1-1; no definite D call. The CDR3 spans 14 residues. Germline CDR1 is MRHNA and CDR2 is SNTAGT. The V gene lost 0 bases and the J gene lost 5 bases, with 10 bases spanning the gap. The CDR3 bases are TGTGCCAGCAGTGACTCTGGGTCTGCTACTGAAGCTTTCTTT. This translates into CASSDSGSATEAFF.

As to this clonotype: A read error may be the cause here, since a much bigger clone is one base away. This chain links TRBV15 with TRBJ2-7, with D maybe TRBD1 (6 bases). The CDR3 covers 16 residues. Germline lookup yields CDR1 LNHNV and CDR2 YYDKDF (reference sequence). The CDR3, as DNA: TGTGCCTCCAGCAGAGATCGAGGGACACCGACCTACGAGCAGTACGTC. It specifies CASSRDRGTPTYEQYV.

This clonotype appeared a few times. The rearrangement uses TRBV5-1 and TRBJ2-3; D is undetermined. There are 15 residues in the CDR3. The germline gives CDR1 SGHRS, CDR2 YFSETQ. The V end was cut by 1 base, the J end by 0 bases, with 9 bases between. This CDR3 reads CASSLKGSSTDTQYF. CDR3 bases: TGCGCCAGCAGCTTGAAAGGGTCTAGCACAGATACGCAGTATTTT.

V usage is TRBV6-4 and J usage is TRBJ1-5; no clear D gene. The V gene's germline CDR1 is MRHNA and CDR2 SNTAGT. This CDR3 has 14 residues. V lost 4 bases to trimming and J lost 7 bases, with 14 bases between them. CDR3 bases: TGTGCCAGCAGTGTGATCCCAGATTTGCAGCCCCAGCATTTT. Protein product: CASSVIPDLQPQHF.

Only a few counts were recorded for this clonotype. The V call is TRBV7-9, the J call TRBJ1-1; D not resolved. Trimming took 5 bases from V and 6 from J, leaving 7 bases between them. The CDR3 totals 11 residues. The V gene's germline CDR1 is SEHNR and CDR2 FQNEAQ (reference sequence). CDR3 sequence (DNA): TGTGCCAGCAGCGTGGATTCTGAAGCTTTCTTT. Translated: CASSVDSEAFF.

The V gene is TRBV11-2, the J gene TRBJ2-5, with a weak D call TRBD2 (6 bases). The CDR3 contains 13 residues. Germline V lookup: CDR1 SGHAT, CDR2 FQNNGV. V lost 5 bases to trimming and J lost 2 bases, with 9 bases between them. CDR3 nucleotides: TGTGCCAGCAGCCGCGGGATACAAGAGACCCAGTACTTC. It encodes CASSRGIQETQYF.

The chain recombines TRBV4-1 with TRBJ1-6; D ambiguous. V was clipped by 0 bases and J by 8 bases, with 5 bases between them. This CDR3 spans 13 amino acids. Looked up from germline, CDR1 is MGHRA and CDR2 is YSYEKL. The CDR3 protein is CASSQDPDSPLHF. In DNA, the CDR3 is TGCGCCAGCAGCCAAGACCCCGATTCACCCCTCCACTTT.

This clonotype was counted ten times or more. V is TRBV4-2 and J is TRBJ2-2; D may correspond to TRBD1 or TRBD2 (5 bases each). In germline, CDR1 is LGHNA, CDR2 YNFKEQ. The CDR3 has 17 residues. Trimming cost V 0 bases and J 1 base, with 12 bases left between them. Here the CDR3 DNA reads TGTGCCAGCAGCCAAGAATGGGGGACCGTGAACACCGGGGAGCTGTTTTTT. It translates to CASSQEWGTVNTGELFF.

The chain employs TRBV7-8 and TRBJ2-2, with D unresolved. This CDR3 spans 17 amino acids. V gave up 5 bases and J gave up 1 base, with 17 bases separating them. Germline CDR1 SGHVS, CDR2 FQNEAQ. The CDR3 region has the DNA TGTGCCAGCAGCCCCGGACGGCAACTAATGAACACCGGGGAGCTGTTTTTT. It codes for CASSPGRQLMNTGELFF.

The V and J genes are TRBV5-5 and TRBJ2-4; D gene uncertain. The germline V gene has CDR1 SGHKS and CDR2 YYEKEE (reference sequence). The germline V and J ends were trimmed by 3 bases and 0 bases, with 19 bases remaining between them. The CDR3 totals 18 residues. The CDR3 coding sequence is TGTGCCAGCAGCTACTCTCAAAACCTAGGGATAGCCAAAAACATTCAGTACTTC. This codes for CASSYSQNLGIAKNIQYF.

The table lists this clonotype with many counts. The V and J genes are TRBV7-8 and TRBJ1-6; D is unclear. Germline CDR1 reads SGHVS; CDR2 reads FQNEAQ. With 3 bases removed from V and 4 bases from J, the gap between germline ends came to 10 bases. This CDR3 has 15 amino acids. The CDR3 region has the DNA TGTGCCAGCAGCTTTCGATTACCTTATAATTCACCCCTCCACTTT. Translated, it gives CASSFRLPYNSPLHF.

This clonotype turned up a few times. The gene calls are TRBV12-3 or TRBV12-4 and TRBJ2-2; a weak D match, TRBD1 (5 bases). V lost 3 bases to trimming and J lost 4 bases, with 9 bases between them. The CDR3 is made up of 14 amino acids. The CDR3 is CASSFLRGTGELFF. The DNA for the CDR3 is TGTGCCAGCAGTTTCTTAAGGGGCACCGGGGAGCTGTTTTTT.

V gene TRBV3-1 combines with J gene TRBJ2-1; no firm D call. Germline V gives CDR1 LGHDT, CDR2 YNNKEL (reference sequence). This CDR3 is built from 15 residues. The V end lost 0 bases, the J end lost 1 base, and 7 bases lay between the germline ends. CDR3 DNA: TGTGCCAGCAGCCAAGAAGGCGCATCCTACAATGAGCAGTTCTTC. Translation gives CASSQEGASYNEQFF.

This clonotype showed up just once. The V and J genes are TRBV4-3 and TRBJ1-3; D unresolved. The CDR3 length is 17 residues. V shed 0 bases and J shed 3 bases, with 15 bases lying between them. Per germline, CDR1 LGHNA and CDR2 YSLEER. CDR3 loop: CASSQDFVGGFGNTIYF. The CDR3 region has the DNA TGCGCCAGCAGCCAAGATTTCGTTGGTGGCTTTGGAAACACCATATATTTT.